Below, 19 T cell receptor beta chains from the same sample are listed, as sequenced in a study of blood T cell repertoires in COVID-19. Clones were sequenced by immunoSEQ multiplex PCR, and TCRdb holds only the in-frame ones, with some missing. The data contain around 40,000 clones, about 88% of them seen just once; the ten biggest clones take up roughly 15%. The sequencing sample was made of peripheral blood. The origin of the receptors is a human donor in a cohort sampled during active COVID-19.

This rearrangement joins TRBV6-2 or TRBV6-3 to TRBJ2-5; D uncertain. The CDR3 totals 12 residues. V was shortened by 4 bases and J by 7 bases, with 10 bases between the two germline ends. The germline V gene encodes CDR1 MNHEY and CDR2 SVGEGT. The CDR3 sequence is CASSWIRLTQYF. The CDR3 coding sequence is TGTGCCAGCAGTTGGATCAGACTGACCCAGTACTTC.

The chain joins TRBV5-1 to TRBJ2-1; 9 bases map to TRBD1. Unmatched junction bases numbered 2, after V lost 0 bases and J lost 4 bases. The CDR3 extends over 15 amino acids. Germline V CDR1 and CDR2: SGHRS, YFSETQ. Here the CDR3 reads CASSLEGQGYNEQFF. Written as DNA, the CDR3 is TGCGCCAGCAGCTTGGAAGGACAGGGGTACAATGAGCAGTTCTTC.

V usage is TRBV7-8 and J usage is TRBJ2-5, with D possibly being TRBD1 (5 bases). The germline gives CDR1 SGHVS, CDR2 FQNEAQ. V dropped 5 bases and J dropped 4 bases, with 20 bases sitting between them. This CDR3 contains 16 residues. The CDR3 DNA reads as TGTGCCAGCAGCCAGCGCTATGTGGGGCCGAGAGAGACCCAGTACTTC. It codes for CASSQRYVGPRETQYF.

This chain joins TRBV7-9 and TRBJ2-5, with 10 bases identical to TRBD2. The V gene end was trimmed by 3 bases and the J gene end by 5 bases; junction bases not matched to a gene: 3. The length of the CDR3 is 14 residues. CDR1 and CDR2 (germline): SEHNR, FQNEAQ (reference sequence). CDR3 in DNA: TGTGCCAGCAGCTTCGAGCGGGGGGGCGAGACCCAGTACTTC. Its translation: CASSFERGGETQYF.

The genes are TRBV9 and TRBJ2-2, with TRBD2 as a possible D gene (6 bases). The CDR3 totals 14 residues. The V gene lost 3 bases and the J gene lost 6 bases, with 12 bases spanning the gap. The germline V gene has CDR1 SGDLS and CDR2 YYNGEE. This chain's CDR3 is CASSGSGTPGELFF. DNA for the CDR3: TGTGCCAGCAGCGGATCCGGGACTCCCGGGGAGCTGTTTTTT.

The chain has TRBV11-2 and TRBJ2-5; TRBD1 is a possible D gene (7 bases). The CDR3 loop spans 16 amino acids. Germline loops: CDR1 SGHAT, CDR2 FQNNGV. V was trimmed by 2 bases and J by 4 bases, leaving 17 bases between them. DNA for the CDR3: TGTGCCAGCAGCTTATATCCAGGGGGGTATGGAGAGACCCAGTACTTC. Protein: CASSLYPGGYGETQYF.

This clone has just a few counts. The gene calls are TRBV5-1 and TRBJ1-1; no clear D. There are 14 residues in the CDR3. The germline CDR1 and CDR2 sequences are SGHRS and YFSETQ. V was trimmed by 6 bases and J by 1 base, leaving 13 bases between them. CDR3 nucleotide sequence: TGCGCCAGCACCGTAGGACGGGGGAACACTGAAGCTTTCTTT. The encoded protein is CASTVGRGNTEAFF.

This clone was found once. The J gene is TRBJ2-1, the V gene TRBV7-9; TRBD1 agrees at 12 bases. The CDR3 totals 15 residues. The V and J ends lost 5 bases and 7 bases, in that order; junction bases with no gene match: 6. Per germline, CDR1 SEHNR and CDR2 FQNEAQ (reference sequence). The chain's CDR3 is CASSPRGQGANEQFF. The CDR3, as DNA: TGTGCCAGCAGCCCCCGGGGACAGGGGGCTAATGAGCAGTTCTTC.

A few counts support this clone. The CDR3 DNA sequence: TGTGCCAGCAGCCCGGGGGGCCAAAATCCTTCCCATGAGCAGTTCTTC. It encodes CASSPGGQNPSHEQFF. The chain joins TRBV11-3 to TRBJ2-1; a possible D gene is TRBD2 (7 bases). Trimming took 5 bases from V and 8 from J, leaving 22 bases between them. Germline V lookup: CDR1 SGHNT, CDR2 YENEEA. The CDR3 is 16 residues long.

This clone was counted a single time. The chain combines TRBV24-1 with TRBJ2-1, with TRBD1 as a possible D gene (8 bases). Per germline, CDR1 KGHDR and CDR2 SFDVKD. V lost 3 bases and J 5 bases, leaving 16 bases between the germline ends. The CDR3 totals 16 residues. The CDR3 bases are TGTGCCACCAGTGATGGTAACAGGGGGGGGAACAATGAGCAGTTCTTC. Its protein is CATSDGNRGGNNEQFF.

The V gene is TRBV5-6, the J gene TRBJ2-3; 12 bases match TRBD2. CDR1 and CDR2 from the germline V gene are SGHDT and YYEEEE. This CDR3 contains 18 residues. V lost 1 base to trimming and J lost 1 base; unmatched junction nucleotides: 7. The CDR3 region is CASSLYTSGGYGTDTQYF. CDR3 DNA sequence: TGTGCCAGCAGCTTGTATACTAGCGGGGGGTACGGCACAGATACGCAGTATTTT.

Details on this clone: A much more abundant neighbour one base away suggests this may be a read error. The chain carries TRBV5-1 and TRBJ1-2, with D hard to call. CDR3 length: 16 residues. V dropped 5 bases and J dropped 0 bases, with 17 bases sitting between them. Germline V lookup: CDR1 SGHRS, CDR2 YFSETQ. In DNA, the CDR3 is TGCGCCAGCAGACTGCTGACACTTCATGCTAACTATGGCTACACCTTC. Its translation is CASRLLTLHANYGYTF.

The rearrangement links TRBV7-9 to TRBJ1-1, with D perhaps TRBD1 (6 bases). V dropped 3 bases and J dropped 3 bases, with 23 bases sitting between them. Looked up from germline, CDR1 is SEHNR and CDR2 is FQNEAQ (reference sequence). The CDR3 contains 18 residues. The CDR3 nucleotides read TGTGCCAGCAGCTTCGAGTTCGGTCGGGACAAAAAAGACACTGAAGCTTTCTTT. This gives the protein CASSFEFGRDKKDTEAFF.

The CDR3 spells CASSLGSGGSYNEQFF. The CDR3 nucleotides read TGTGCCAGCAGCCTGGGAAGCGGGGGCTCCTACAATGAGCAGTTCTTC. The chain uses TRBV3-1 (or the pseudogene TRBV3-2) and TRBJ2-1, with 8 bases that match TRBD2. Germline CDR1 is LGHDT and CDR2 is YNNKEL (reference sequence). With V trimmed by 4 bases and J by 0 bases, 5 bases remained unmatched. This CDR3 spans 16 amino acids.

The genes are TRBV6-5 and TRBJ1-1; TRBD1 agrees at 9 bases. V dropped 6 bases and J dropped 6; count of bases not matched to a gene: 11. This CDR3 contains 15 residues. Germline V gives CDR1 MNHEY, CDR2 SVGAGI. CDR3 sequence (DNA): TGTGCCAGCAGGGGGACAGGGCACCCTAACGCTGAAGCTTTCTTT. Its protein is CASRGTGHPNAEAFF.

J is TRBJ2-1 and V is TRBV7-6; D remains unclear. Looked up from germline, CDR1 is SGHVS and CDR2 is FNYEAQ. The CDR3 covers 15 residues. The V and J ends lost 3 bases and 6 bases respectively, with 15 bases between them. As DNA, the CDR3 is TGTGCCAGCAGCTTGCCGTCTAATGGCGGCAATGAGCAGTTCTTC. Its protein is CASSLPSNGGNEQFF.

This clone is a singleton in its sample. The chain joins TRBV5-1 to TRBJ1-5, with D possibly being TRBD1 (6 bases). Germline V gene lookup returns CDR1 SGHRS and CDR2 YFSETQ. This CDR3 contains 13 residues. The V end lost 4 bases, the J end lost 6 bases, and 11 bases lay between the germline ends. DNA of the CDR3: TGCGCCAGCAGCCAGGGGTTGGGTCAGCCCCAGCATTTT. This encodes CASSQGLGQPQHF.

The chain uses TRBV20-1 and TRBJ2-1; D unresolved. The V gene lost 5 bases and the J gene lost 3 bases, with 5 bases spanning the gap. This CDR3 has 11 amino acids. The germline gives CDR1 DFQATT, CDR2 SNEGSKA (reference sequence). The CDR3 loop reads CSAPFYNEQFF. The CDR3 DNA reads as TGCAGTGCTCCCTTCTACAATGAGCAGTTCTTC.

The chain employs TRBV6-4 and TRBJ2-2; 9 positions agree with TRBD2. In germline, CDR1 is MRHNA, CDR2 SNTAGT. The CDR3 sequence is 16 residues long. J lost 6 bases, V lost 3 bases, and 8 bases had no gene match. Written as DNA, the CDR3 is TGTGCCAGCAGTGAGTTTGGACTAGCGTCGGCCGGGGAGCTGTTTTTT. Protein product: CASSEFGLASAGELFF.